This TCR beta chain was sequenced during a study of molecular identifiers for immune sequencing clone quantification. Sorted inputs of roughly 17,000 to 1,000,000 cells, with 10%, 30% or 50% RNA, yielded naive CD8 libraries. V lost 3 bases, J lost 4 bases, and 10 bases lay in between. Germline values: CDR1 SGHAT, CDR2 FQNNGV. This CDR3 region has 13 residues. TCRdb re-analysed the PCR reads in MiXCR, keeping a single row per CDR3 protein. The repertoire includes about 640,000 distinct CDR3 sequences, about 20% of them detected once, and roughly 0.83% sits in the top ten. As for this clonotype: No conserved phenylalanine or tryptophan is present at the end of the CDR3, so a read error is the likely explanation.

The V gene is TRBV11-2, the J gene TRBJ2-7; D possibly corresponds to TRBD1 (6 bases). The sample comprised naive CD8+ T cells from blood, with Jurkat cell RNA spiked in. As for subset: FACS-sorted CD8+CD4-CCR7+CD45RA+ naive T cells. This clonotype originated in a human donor in good health. Some libraries in this study had Jurkat cell RNA spiked in. The CDR3 DNA reads TGTGCCAGCAGCTTGCACAGGGCATACGAGCAGTACTCC. Amino acid sequence: CASSLHRAYEQYS.